The clone carrying this TCR beta chain was counted between two and nine times. The antigen remains unidentified. TCRdb reprocessed the reads via MiXCR and lists one record per CDR3 protein. The repertoire holds approximately 730,000 distinct CDR3 sequences, with 25% to 35% as singletons. V lost 6 bases and J lost 7, with 22 bases in between. The CDR3 loop spans 16 amino acids. Germline V gene data show CDR1 as MNHNS and CDR2 as SASEGT. The record originates from a study of T cell repertoires in cytomegalovirus infection. About the study: HLA-B-restricted CMV epitopes that are well studied, plus recently identified HLA-C-restricted ones, were used by the study. Study results and caveats: Of the TCR beta families, the public ones yielded a cumulative frequency that identified carriers of CMV plus the relevant HLA. Dominant in the ex vivo response were TCR beta clonotypes restricted by HLA-C and specific for CMV.

The chain has TRBV6-1 and TRBJ2-1; D is unresolved. The receptor comes from a human donor in good health (CMV status not recorded). Some clones in this sample may be carry-over from other donors' samples. The sample consisted of cultured CD8+ T cells from PBMCs, taken from culture after CMV antigen stimulation. In DNA, the CDR3 is TGTGCCAGCAGGTTTAGATGGAACCCCGAGGTTAATGAGCAGTTCTTC. Amino acid sequence: CASRFRWNPEVNEQFF.